These 14 T cell receptor beta chains came from one sample sequenced in a study of blood T cell repertoires in COVID-19. Repertoires were generated with immunoSEQ multiplex PCR, while TCRdb's copy carries only in-frame clones and drops some. The sample carries more than 200,000 clones, approximately 90% recorded once. Sequenced input: peripheral blood. The receptors derive from a man between 65 and 80 years old with acute or convalescent COVID-19.

The V and J genes are TRBV18 and TRBJ1-2; TRBD1 agrees at 7 bases. CDR3 length equals 14 residues. CDR1 and CDR2 from the germline V gene are KGHSH and LQKENI. The junction had 10 bases not matched to a gene; V was cut back by 6 bases and J by 6 bases. This CDR3 reads CASSPKGGANGYTF. CDR3 sequence (DNA): TGTGCCAGCTCCCCGAAAGGGGGCGCGAATGGCTACACCTTC. The full variable domain, with the rest looked up from reference TRBV18 and TRBJ1-2, is NAGVMQNPRHLVRRRGQEARLRCSPMKGHSHVYWYRQLPEEGLKFMVYLQKENIIDESGMPKERFSAEFPKEGPSILRIQQVVRGDSAAYFCASSPKGGANGYTFGSGTRLTVV.

The table lists this clone with a count of one. The CDR3 coding sequence is TGTGCCAGTAGTATGGGGCACGGGTGGGAGCAGTACTTC. Its protein is CASSMGHGWEQYF. The chain joins TRBV19 to TRBJ2-7; weak D call: TRBD1 (5 bases). The V gene's germline CDR1 is LNHDA and CDR2 SQIVND (reference sequence). V was clipped by 3 bases and J by 7 bases, with 13 bases between them. The CDR3 totals 13 residues.

This clone turned up a few times. This rearrangement joins TRBV29-1 to TRBJ1-2, with 9 bases lining up with TRBD1. Losses at the gene ends were 4 bases for V and 6 bases for J; bases not matched to a gene: 6. Looked up from germline, CDR1 is SQVTM and CDR2 is ANQGSEA. The length of the CDR3 is 13 residues. The CDR3 DNA sequence: TGCAGCGTTGGACGGACAGGGGCCAATGGCTACACCTTC. The encoded protein is CSVGRTGANGYTF.

The chain combines TRBV5-1 with TRBJ2-5; 13 positions agree with TRBD2. Trimming at V came to 5 bases and at J to 5 bases, leaving 6 bases not matched to a gene. The CDR3 contains 15 residues. From germline, CDR1 is SGHRS and CDR2 YFSETQ. The CDR3 protein is CASRGTSGVLETQYF. CDR3 sequence (DNA): TGCGCCAGCAGAGGGACTAGCGGGGTTCTCGAGACCCAGTACTTC.

The rearrangement links TRBV18 to TRBJ2-7; tentative D call: TRBD1 (5 bases). Germline V CDR1 and CDR2: KGHSH, LQKENI. Trimming cost V 6 bases and J 0 bases, with 12 bases left between them. This CDR3 comprises 14 residues. CDR3 nucleotides: TGTGCCAGCTCCAATGCCGACAGCTCCTACGAGCAGTACTTC. Translation: CASSNADSSYEQYF. The full variable domain, in which reference TRBV18 and TRBJ2-7 provide the parts outside the CDR3, is NAGVMQNPRHLVRRRGQEARLRCSPMKGHSHVYWYRQLPEEGLKFMVYLQKENIIDESGMPKERFSAEFPKEGPSILRIQQVVRGDSAAYFCASSNADSSYEQYFGPGTRLTVT.

The chain is built from TRBV19 and TRBJ1-2; the D gene is possibly TRBD1 (6 bases). This CDR3 has 13 residues. Germline CDR1 reads LNHDA; CDR2 reads SQIVND (reference sequence). The V and J ends lost 8 bases and 2 bases respectively, with 12 bases between them. CDR3 coding DNA: TGTGCCAGTTTATATGACAGGAACTATGGCTACACCTTC. It is translated as CASLYDRNYGYTF. Supplemented by reference TRBV19 and TRBJ1-2, the full variable domain reads DGGITQSPKYLFRKEGQNVTLSCEQNLNHDAMYWYRQDPGQGLRLIYYSQIVNDFQKGDIAEGYSVSREKKESFPLTVTSAQKNPTAFYLCASLYDRNYGYTFGSGTRLTVV.

This rearrangement joins TRBV7-8 to TRBJ2-6; 11 bases agree with TRBD2. Losses at the gene ends were 2 bases for V and 0 bases for J; bases not matched to a gene: 6. CDR1 and CDR2 from the germline V gene are SGHVS and FQNEAQ. CDR3 size: 19 residues. The CDR3 nucleotides are TGTGCCAGCAGCTTAATGGTAGCGGGAGGGTCCTCTGGGGCCAACGTCCTGACTTTC. As protein: CASSLMVAGGSSGANVLTF.

This chain uses TRBV10-3 with TRBJ1-3; D may be TRBD1 (6 bases). The CDR3 loop spans 14 amino acids. Germline CDR1 is ENHRY and CDR2 is SYGVKD. V was pared by 3 bases and J by 8 bases, with 14 bases between. The CDR3 region is CAISDDRSRYTIYF. The CDR3 DNA sequence: TGTGCCATCAGTGATGACAGGAGCCGGTACACCATATATTTT.

The chain employs TRBV29-1 and TRBJ1-1, with D tentatively TRBD1 (6 bases). V shed 7 bases and J shed 4 bases, with 13 bases lying between them. The CDR3 is 12 amino acids. CDR1 is SQVTM, CDR2 ANQGSEA, per germline. The CDR3 reads CSAVQGSTEAFF. Written as DNA, the CDR3 is TGCAGCGCGGTACAGGGATCCACTGAAGCTTTCTTT.

CDR3 DNA sequence: TGCGCCAGCAGCCTCGTGGGAGGGCAGGGAAAAGATGGCTACACCTTC. Its protein product is CASSLVGGQGKDGYTF. This rearrangement joins TRBV5-1 to TRBJ1-2, with D maybe TRBD1 (5 bases). Trimming took 4 bases from V and 6 from J, leaving 22 bases between them. There are 16 residues in the CDR3. The germline gives CDR1 SGHRS, CDR2 YFSETQ.

This clone was counted a few times. The chain has TRBV12-3 or TRBV12-4 and TRBJ1-2; possibly TRBD1 for D (6 bases). The CDR3 sequence is 12 residues long. V lost 5 bases to trimming and J lost 7 bases, with 11 bases between them. The CDR3 DNA is TGTGCCAGCAGTCTACAGGGAACTGGCTACACCTTC. This encodes CASSLQGTGYTF.

The CDR3 coding sequence is TGTGCCAGCAGCCTCCATTGGGGGGAAGGAAGGTCCTACGAGCAGTACTTC. It codes for CASSLHWGEGRSYEQYF. The chain couples TRBV14 to TRBJ2-7, with D perhaps matching TRBD2 (6 bases). The V gene lost 4 bases and the J gene lost 1 base, with 20 bases spanning the gap. This CDR3 region has 17 residues. The V gene's germline CDR1 is SGHDN and CDR2 FVKESK.

The V and J genes are TRBV5-5 and TRBJ1-2; 8 bases are shared with TRBD1. The V and J ends lost 4 bases and 5 bases, in that order; junction bases with no gene match: 4. The germline V gene has CDR1 SGHKS and CDR2 YYEKEE (reference sequence). This CDR3 has 13 residues. In nucleotides, the CDR3 is TGTGCCAGCAGCGCGCAGGGGGCGTATGGCTACACCTTC. This translates into CASSAQGAYGYTF.

V gene TRBV30 combines with J gene TRBJ1-6, with TRBD1 identical over 9 bases. This CDR3 comprises 18 residues. V was pared by 3 bases and J by 7 bases, with 16 bases of the junction left unmatched. Germline V gives CDR1 GTSNPN, CDR2 SVGIG (reference sequence). This CDR3 is CAWRRDRVRIGGNSPLHF. The CDR3 coding sequence is TGTGCCTGGAGAAGGGACAGGGTTCGCATAGGGGGAAATTCACCCCTCCACTTT.